This T cell receptor (beta chain) derives from a study of blood T cell repertoires in COVID-19. Study background: In each case, the material was cDNA or gDNA derived from T cells, B-cell-depleted T cells, or PBMCs.

V gave up 6 bases and J gave up 4 bases, with 19 bases separating them. The CDR3 has 16 amino acids. Germline loops: CDR1 LNHDA, CDR2 SQIVND (reference sequence). During active infection, Seattle patients enrolled and were then monitored through disease. The repertoire was sequenced with immunoSEQ multiplex PCR; TCRdb's copy has only in-frame clones and lacks some. The repertoire holds about 120,000 clones, with around 85% as singletons. Sequenced material: peripheral blood. V gene TRBV19 combines with J gene TRBJ2-1; tentative D call: TRBD2 (7 bases). The clonotype originates from a woman aged 55-70 years with COVID-19, enrolled during active disease. The CDR3 DNA reads as TGTGCCAGTAGACCCCCGGAGGGGGGGGAGTACAATGAGCAGTTCTTC. This codes for CASRPPEGGEYNEQFF.